The 16 T cell receptor beta chains below were found in one sample sequenced in a study of blood T cell repertoires in COVID-19 (dated by TCRdb to the early 2020s). Receptor amplification or capture employed the immunoSEQ multiplex PCR assay. TCRdb obtained this table from immuneACCESS and retained in-frame rearrangements with V and J assigned. These tables miss some clones; where compared with another copy, unresolved V genes account for less than half of the shortfall, and the remainder is unexplained. This sample holds 150,000 to 200,000 clones; under 95% were observed only once. Of the sample, 15% to 20% is held by the ten largest clones. The sample consisted of peripheral blood. These receptors originate from a man between 60 and 75 years old with active or convalescent COVID-19.

The chain is built from TRBV3-1 (or the pseudogene TRBV3-2) and TRBJ2-7; no firm D call. V was pared by 1 base and J by 4 bases, with 14 bases between. CDR1 LGHDT and CDR2 YNNKEL come from the germline V gene (reference sequence). The CDR3 extends over 15 amino acids. The CDR3 spells CASSQVAAASYEQYF. The DNA for the CDR3 is TGTGCCAGCAGCCAAGTTGCGGCTGCTTCGTACGAGCAGTACTTC.

The chain uses TRBV7-9 and TRBJ2-2; D possibly corresponds to TRBD1 (5 bases). Germline CDR1 SEHNR, CDR2 FQNEAQ (reference sequence). The ends were cut back, 1 base at V and 5 bases at J, with 14 bases in the middle. This CDR3 has 16 residues. CDR3 amino acids: CASSLGQGTETGELFF. CDR3 coding DNA: TGTGCCAGCAGCTTAGGGCAGGGAACGGAAACCGGGGAGCTGTTTTTT.

The genes are TRBV5-1 and TRBJ2-1; 16 nucleotides agree with TRBD2. CDR1 SGHRS and CDR2 YFSETQ come from the germline V gene. The V and J ends lost 4 bases and 0 bases, in that order; junction bases with no gene match: 7. This CDR3 has 19 amino acids. The DNA of the CDR3 is TGCGCCAGCAGCCAGGGACTAGCGGGAGGGCCGGGCTCCTACAATGAGCAGTTCTTC. It yields the protein CASSQGLAGGPGSYNEQFF.

The chain combines TRBV5-4 with TRBJ2-3, with 9 bases lining up with TRBD2. V shed 2 bases, J shed 1 base, and the junction held 2 bases outside the gene matches. The CDR3 totals 15 residues. Germline loops: CDR1 SGHNT, CDR2 YYREEE (reference sequence). DNA for the CDR3: TGTGCCAGCAGCTTAAGCGGGGGGCGCACAGATACGCAGTATTTT. Translated, it gives CASSLSGGRTDTQYF.

V usage is TRBV18 and J usage is TRBJ2-1; 9 nucleotides align to TRBD1. The V and J ends lost 6 bases and 7 bases, in that order; junction bases with no gene match: 16. The CDR3 is 17 residues long. From germline, CDR1 is KGHSH and CDR2 LQKENI. In nucleotides, the CDR3 is TGTGCCAGCTCTCGCCCCCGGGTACAGGGGGCCCCTAATGAGCAGTTCTTC. It encodes CASSRPRVQGAPNEQFF.

The chain couples TRBV5-1 to TRBJ2-1; possibly TRBD2 for D (6 bases). The CDR3 is 14 residues long. Deletions cut 0 bases from V and 7 bases from J, with 11 bases between. Germline V gene lookup returns CDR1 SGHRS and CDR2 YFSETQ. The CDR3 DNA sequence: TGCGCCAGCAGCTTGGAAGCGGGCCGAAATGAGCAGTTCTTC. Residues: CASSLEAGRNEQFF.

The V and J genes are TRBV18 and TRBJ2-7; the match to TRBD1 covers 10 bases. Germline loops: CDR1 KGHSH, CDR2 LQKENI. The CDR3 consists of 15 residues. V lost 2 bases, J lost 2 bases, and 3 bases stayed unmatched. CDR3 loop: CASSPMGQGTYEQYF. DNA of the CDR3: TGTGCCAGCTCACCAATGGGACAGGGGACCTACGAGCAGTACTTC.

The rearrangement joins TRBV13 to TRBJ1-2; TRBD1 might be the D (6 bases). Per germline, CDR1 PRHDT and CDR2 FYEKMQ (reference sequence). The CDR3 spans 12 residues. The ends were cut back, 5 bases at V and 6 bases at J, with 10 bases in the middle. Here the CDR3 reads CASSPRQDGYTF. CDR3 nucleotide sequence: TGTGCCAGCAGCCCGAGACAGGATGGCTACACCTTC.

The genes are TRBV7-9 and TRBJ2-7; possibly TRBD2 for D (5 bases). V gave up 1 base and J gave up 2 bases, with 15 bases separating them. The CDR3 length is 16 residues. From germline, CDR1 is SEHNR and CDR2 FQNEAQ (reference sequence). The CDR3: CASSLGGQRTTYEQYF. The DNA for the CDR3 is TGTGCCAGCAGCTTAGGCGGCCAGCGGACCACCTACGAGCAGTACTTC.

This chain links TRBV2 with TRBJ2-3, with 9 bases aligning to TRBD2. Germline trimming cut 2 bases from V and 2 bases from J; bases unmatched to any gene: 5. The CDR3 is 16 amino acids. Looked up from germline, CDR1 is SNHLY and CDR2 is FYNNEI. The CDR3 nucleotides read TGTGCCAGCAGTGAATCTAGCGGGACGAACACAGATACGCAGTATTTT. The encoded protein is CASSESSGTNTDTQYF.

The chain joins TRBV11-3 to TRBJ2-7; no firm D call. The CDR3 has 12 residues. The germline gives CDR1 SGHNT, CDR2 YENEEA. V lost 3 bases and J lost 6, with 9 bases in between. The CDR3 nucleotides are TGTGCCAGCAGCTTCGAGGCCGGCGAGCAGTACTTC. This translates into CASSFEAGEQYF.

This clone was counted once. The chain combines TRBV27 with TRBJ1-5; 7 bases agree with TRBD1. From germline, CDR1 is MNHEY and CDR2 SMNVEV (reference sequence). The CDR3 is made up of 17 amino acids. V lost 5 bases to trimming and J lost 12 bases; unmatched junction nucleotides: 22. This chain's CDR3 is CASSPRTGLLSIQDQHF. The CDR3 nucleotides are TGTGCCAGCAGTCCGAGGACAGGCCTACTATCCATCCAGGACCAGCATTTT.

The chain carries TRBV15 and TRBJ1-6, with 11 bases aligning to TRBD1. CDR3 length equals 17 residues. Germline V CDR1 and CDR2: LNHNV, YYDKDF (reference sequence). V lost 1 base to trimming and J lost 7 bases; unmatched junction nucleotides: 6. CDR3 DNA sequence: TGTGCCACCAGCAGAGGCCGGGACAGGGGGTGGAATTCACCCCTCCACTTT. This gives the protein CATSRGRDRGWNSPLHF.

The rearrangement joins TRBV5-4 to TRBJ1-2; weak D call: TRBD1 (5 bases). CDR1 is SGHNT and CDR2 is YYREEE in the germline V gene (reference sequence). The CDR3 consists of 15 residues. V was trimmed by 1 base and J by 1 base, leaving 11 bases between them. DNA for the CDR3: TGTGCCAGCAGCTTGAGTCGGGGACTTAACTATGGCTACACCTTC. Translating gives CASSLSRGLNYGYTF.

This clone was observed a handful of times. The chain has TRBV10-3 and TRBJ1-2; 10 nucleotides match TRBD1. Germline V gene data show CDR1 as ENHRY and CDR2 as SYGVKD. This CDR3 region has 15 residues. Trimming removed 2 bases from V and 4 bases from J; junction bases left unmatched: 4. CDR3 bases: TGTGCCATCAGTGAGGACAGGGGGCGCGGCTATGGCTACACCTTC. Protein sequence: CAISEDRGRGYGYTF.

This chain joins TRBV10-1 and TRBJ1-1, with D possibly TRBD1 on 6 matching bases. Deletions cut 8 bases from V and 2 bases from J, with 12 bases between. This CDR3 has 13 amino acids. Germline CDR1 and CDR2: WNHNN and SYGVQD (reference sequence). This CDR3 reads CASQQGFNTEAFF. CDR3 coding DNA: TGCGCCAGCCAACAGGGATTTAACACTGAAGCTTTCTTT.